A selection of T cell receptor beta chains follows, all from one sample in a study of beta chain features in type 1 diabetes. TCRdb's table, derived via immunoSEQ multiplex PCR, lists solely in-frame clones and lacks some. The table lists some 330,000 clones, approximately 11% of them singletons, with just over 0.015% in the top ten. Sequencing was performed on naive CD4+ T cells from blood. These receptors all stem from a woman younger than 45 in good health. Both conserved end residues are part of each CDR3. A D gene is named only where the DNA matches it firmly. A row's size may be missing; if present it is once, few, many or a size class.

clone size,V gene,J gene,D gene,CDR3 protein,CDR3 DNA
few,TRBV5-4,TRBJ2-1,TRBD2,CASILAGGDEQFF,TGTGCCAGCATACTAGCGGGAGGCGATGAGCAGTTCTTC
few,TRBV7-8,TRBJ2-2,TRBD2,CASSLSGRNTGELFF,TGTGCCAGCAGCCTTAGCGGGAGGAACACCGGGGAGCTGTTTTTT
-,TRBV2,TRBJ2-7,TRBD2,CASSEVGGLAGGEQYF,TGTGCCAGCAGTGAAGTGGGGGGACTAGCGGGAGGCGAGCAGTACTTC
few,TRBV5-4,TRBJ2-3,TRBD2,CASSLGGAGPSTDTQYF,TGTGCCAGCAGCTTGGGTGGAGCGGGACCTAGCACAGATACGCAGTATTTT
few,TRBV29-1,TRBJ2-7,-,CSVEDQPGTPYEQYF,TGCAGCGTTGAAGATCAACCCGGGACACCTTACGAGCAGTACTTC
few,TRBV4-3,TRBJ2-3,TRBD1,CASSRGGGTDTQYF,TGCGCCAGCAGCAGAGGGGGCGGGACAGATACGCAGTATTTT
-,TRBV5-6,TRBJ2-3,TRBD2,CASSQGTSGRITDTQYF,TGTGCCAGCAGCCAAGGGACTAGCGGGAGGATCACAGATACGCAGTATTTT
few,TRBV30,TRBJ2-5,TRBD2,CAWSNSGRDQETQYF,TGTGCCTGGAGTAATAGCGGGAGGGACCAAGAGACCCAGTACTTC
-,TRBV7-3,TRBJ2-1,-,CASSEGTARREQFF,TGTGCCAGCAGCGAAGGGACTGCTCGTAGGGAGCAGTTCTTC
few,TRBV7-9,TRBJ2-1,TRBD2,CASSLGLLTSGSYNEQFF,TGTGCCAGCAGCTTAGGTCTATTGACTAGCGGGAGTTACAATGAGCAGTTCTTC
few,TRBV28,TRBJ2-1,TRBD2,CASSTFSGRAGSYNEQFF,TGTGCCAGCAGCACATTTAGCGGGAGGGCTGGTTCCTACAATGAGCAGTTCTTC
-,TRBV9,TRBJ1-1,-,CASSVAVGNTEAFF,TGTGCCAGCAGCGTAGCCGTCGGGAACACTGAAGCTTTCTTT
-,TRBV14,TRBJ2-7,TRBD1,CASSQTPGQGAYEQYF,TGTGCCAGCAGCCAAACCCCGGGACAGGGGGCCTACGAGCAGTACTTC
few,TRBV27,TRBJ1-4,-,CASKKWPSNEKLFF,TGTGCCAGCAAAAAGTGGCCGTCTAATGAAAAACTGTTTTTT
few,TRBV9,TRBJ2-7,TRBD1,CASSEGSQGAYEQYF,TGTGCCAGCAGCGAGGGGTCACAGGGGGCCTACGAGCAGTACTTC
-,TRBV7-3,TRBJ2-1,TRBD2,CASSPGEGLANNEQFF,TGTGCCAGCAGCCCCGGAGAGGGACTAGCGAACAATGAGCAGTTCTTC
few,TRBV2,TRBJ2-7,TRBD1,CASRGQGFSYEQYF,TGTGCCAGCAGGGGACAGGGGTTCTCCTACGAGCAGTACTTC
-,TRBV6-1,TRBJ2-7,TRBD2,CASSEVGGGPYEQYF,TGTGCCAGCAGTGAAGTGGGGGGAGGGCCGTACGAGCAGTACTTC
few,TRBV29-1,TRBJ2-5,TRBD2,CSVLSGGSETQYF,TGCAGCGTTCTTTCGGGGGGGTCAGAGACCCAGTACTTC
-,TRBV7-2,TRBJ1-1,TRBD1,CASSLALRGQETYITEAFF,TGTGCCAGCAGCTTAGCACTCCGGGGACAGGAAACCTACATCACTGAAGCTTTCTTT
few,TRBV7-3,TRBJ2-3,TRBD2,CASRLAGGKADTQYF,TGTGCCAGCAGATTAGCGGGAGGAAAGGCAGATACGCAGTATTTT
few,TRBV7-2,TRBJ1-3,-,CASSPQGGGNTIYF,TGTGCCAGCAGCCCACAGGGTGGCGGAAACACCATATATTTT
few,TRBV18,TRBJ1-4,TRBD1,CASSQDRAHEKLFF,TGTGCCAGCTCACAGGACAGGGCACACGAAAAACTGTTTTTT
few,TRBV14,TRBJ2-1,TRBD2,CASSHPGLAVFEQFF,TGTGCCAGCAGCCATCCGGGACTAGCGGTTTTTGAGCAGTTCTTC
-,TRBV5-4,TRBJ2-5,TRBD1,CASSFPTGGQETQYF,TGTGCCAGCAGCTTTCCAACAGGGGGCCAAGAGACCCAGTACTTC
few,TRBV4-1,TRBJ2-7,-,CASSQENRRVLNF,TGCGCCAGCAGCCAAGAAAATCGCAGGGTTCTTAACTTC
few,TRBV18,TRBJ2-7,-,CASSPPGLDEQYF,TGTGCCAGCTCACCGCCGGGACTTGACGAGCAGTACTTC
-,TRBV7-2,TRBJ2-5,-,CASSLAGVSPQYF,TGTGCCAGCAGCTTAGCGGGAGTCTCGCCCCAGTACTTC
-,TRBV27,TRBJ2-5,TRBD2,CASSSPLAGGPRETQYF,TGTGCCAGCTCATCCCCCCTAGCGGGAGGGCCCCGGGAGACCCAGTACTTC
once,TRBV6-5,TRBJ2-7,TRBD1,CASKKRQGVYEQYF,TGTGCCAGCAAAAAACGACAGGGGGTCTACGAGCAGTACTTC
-,TRBV25-1,TRBJ1-5,TRBD1,CASSRGQGDQPQHF,TGTGCCAGCAGTCGGGGACAGGGTGATCAGCCCCAGCATTTT
few,TRBV5-1,TRBJ2-7,-,CASSLDAGRSTYEQYF,TGCGCCAGCAGCTTAGATGCGGGACGTTCGACCTACGAGCAGTACTTC
few,TRBV30,TRBJ1-1,-,CAWSDYRVVNTEAFF,TGTGCCTGGAGTGACTACAGGGTCGTGAACACTGAAGCTTTCTTT
few,TRBV5-4,TRBJ2-1,-,CASSLERTLSYNEQFF,TGTGCCAGCAGCTTAGAGAGAACCCTCTCCTACAATGAGCAGTTCTTC
-,TRBV11-3,TRBJ2-1,TRBD1,CASSLRRGSYNEQFF,TGTGCCAGCAGCTTACGCAGGGGGTCCTACAATGAGCAGTTCTTC
few,TRBV9,TRBJ2-2,TRBD1,CASRATGPNTGELFF,TGTGCCAGCAGAGCGACAGGGCCGAACACCGGGGAGCTGTTTTTT
-,TRBV28,TRBJ2-7,TRBD1,CASSFYDRGLYEQYF,TGTGCCAGCAGTTTTTATGACAGGGGTTTATACGAGCAGTACTTC
-,TRBV28,TRBJ2-6,-,CASSLRGTGANVLTF,TGTGCCAGCAGTTTAAGGGGTACTGGGGCCAACGTCCTGACTTTC
-,TRBV4-3,TRBJ2-2,-,CASSQGQGGNTGELFF,TGCGCCAGCAGCCAAGGACAGGGAGGGAACACCGGGGAGCTGTTTTTT
-,TRBV30,TRBJ1-5,TRBD1,CAWTRRDRGGNQPQHF,TGTGCCTGGACCCGCCGGGACAGGGGAGGGAATCAGCCCCAGCATTTT
many,TRBV29-1,TRBJ2-5,-,CSVGSQETQYF,TGCAGCGTTGGCAGTCAAGAGACCCAGTACTTC
-,TRBV5-4,TRBJ2-5,TRBD2,CASSSGLAGGRGGETQYF,TGTGCCAGCAGCTCGGGACTAGCGGGAGGGCGTGGGGGGGAGACCCAGTACTTC
-,TRBV7-3,TRBJ1-1,-,CASSLSKNTEAFF,TGTGCCAGCAGCTTATCCAAGAACACTGAAGCTTTCTTT
few,TRBV18,TRBJ2-3,-,CASSLSVTGTDTQYF,TGTGCCAGCTCACTATCAGTGACAGGCACAGATACGCAGTATTTT
few,TRBV15,TRBJ2-7,-,CATSRSASYEQYF,TGTGCCACCAGCAGAAGCGCCTCCTACGAGCAGTACTTC
few,TRBV6-5,TRBJ2-7,TRBD2,CASSYAREGLVGEQYF,TGTGCCAGCAGTTACGCCCGGGAGGGCCTAGTAGGGGAGCAGTACTTC
few,TRBV19,TRBJ1-5,-,CASTQIGSNQPQHF,TGTGCCAGTACCCAAATCGGGAGCAATCAGCCCCAGCATTTT
few,TRBV19,TRBJ1-1,TRBD1,CASSNPGQANTEAFF,TGTGCCAGTAGTAATCCAGGACAGGCGAACACTGAAGCTTTCTTT
few,TRBV18,TRBJ2-3,TRBD2,CASSLSGTGADTQYF,TGTGCCAGCTCACTCAGCGGGACTGGGGCAGATACGCAGTATTTT
few,TRBV6-5,TRBJ2-1,-,CASRPIFGGNEQFF,TGTGCCAGCCGTCCCATCTTTGGAGGGAATGAGCAGTTCTTC
-,TRBV6-5,TRBJ2-1,TRBD2,CASSSGLAGLYNEQFF,TGTGCCAGCAGTTCCGGACTAGCGGGGCTATACAATGAGCAGTTCTTC
few,TRBV30,TRBJ2-7,TRBD1,CAWKFSRTGSIEQYF,TGTGCCTGGAAGTTTAGCCGGACAGGGTCAATCGAGCAGTACTTC
few,TRBV5-1,TRBJ2-2,-,CASSLEGGVGELFF,TGCGCCAGCAGCTTGGAAGGGGGAGTCGGGGAGCTGTTTTTT
few,TRBV7-3,TRBJ2-5,-,CASSQPGPGETQYF,TGTGCCAGCAGCCAACCCGGCCCCGGGGAGACCCAGTACTTC
few,TRBV11-2,TRBJ2-1,-,CASSLRRIDEQFF,TGTGCCAGCAGCTTACGCCGCATAGATGAGCAGTTCTTC
few,TRBV5-4,TRBJ2-7,-,CASSERGYSKTPYEQYF,TGTGCCAGCAGCGAGAGGGGGTACAGTAAAACCCCCTACGAGCAGTACTTC
few,TRBV28,TRBJ1-5,TRBD1,CASRQGNQPQHF,TGTGCCAGCCGACAGGGAAATCAGCCCCAGCATTTT
few,TRBV11-2,TRBJ2-3,TRBD2,CASKWGGRDTQYF,TGTGCCAGCAAGTGGGGGGGGAGAGATACGCAGTATTTT
few,TRBV9,TRBJ2-1,-,CASSPLSDNEQFF,TGTGCCAGCAGCCCCCTATCGGACAATGAGCAGTTCTTC